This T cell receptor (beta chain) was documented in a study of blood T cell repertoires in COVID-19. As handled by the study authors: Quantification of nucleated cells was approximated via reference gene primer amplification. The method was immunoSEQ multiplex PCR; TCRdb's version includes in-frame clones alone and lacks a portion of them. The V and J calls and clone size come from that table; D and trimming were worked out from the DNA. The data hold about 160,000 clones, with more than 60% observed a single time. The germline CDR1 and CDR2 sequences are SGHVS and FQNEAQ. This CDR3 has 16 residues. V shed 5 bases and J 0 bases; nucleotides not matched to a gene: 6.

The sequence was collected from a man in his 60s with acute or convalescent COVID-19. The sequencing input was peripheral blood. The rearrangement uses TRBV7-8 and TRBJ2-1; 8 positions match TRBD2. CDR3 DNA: TGTGCCAGCAGCCGATTGGGGACTAGCTCCTACAATGAGCAGTTCTTC. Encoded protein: CASSRLGTSSYNEQFF.